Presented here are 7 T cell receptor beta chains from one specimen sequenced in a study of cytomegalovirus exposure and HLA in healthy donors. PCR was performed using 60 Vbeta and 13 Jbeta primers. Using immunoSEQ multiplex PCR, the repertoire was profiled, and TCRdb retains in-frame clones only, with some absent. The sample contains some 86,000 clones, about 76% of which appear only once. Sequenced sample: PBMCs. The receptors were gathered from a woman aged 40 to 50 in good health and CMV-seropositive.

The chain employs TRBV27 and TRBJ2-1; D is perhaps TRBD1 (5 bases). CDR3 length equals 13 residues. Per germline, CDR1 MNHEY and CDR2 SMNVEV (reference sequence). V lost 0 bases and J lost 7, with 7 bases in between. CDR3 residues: CASSLSNRNEQFF. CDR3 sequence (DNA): TGTGCCAGCAGTTTATCCAACAGGAATGAGCAGTTCTTC.

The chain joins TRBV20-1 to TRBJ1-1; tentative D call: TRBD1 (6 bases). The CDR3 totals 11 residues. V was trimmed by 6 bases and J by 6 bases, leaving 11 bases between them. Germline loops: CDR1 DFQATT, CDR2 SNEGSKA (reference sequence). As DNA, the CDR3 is TGCAGTGCCGACAGGCGGTCTGAAGCTTTCTTT. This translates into CSADRRSEAFF.

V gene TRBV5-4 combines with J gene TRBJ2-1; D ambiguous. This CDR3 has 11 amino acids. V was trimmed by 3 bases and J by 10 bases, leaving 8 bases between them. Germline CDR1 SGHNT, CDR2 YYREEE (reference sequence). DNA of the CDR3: TGTGCCAGCAGCTGGGCCGGAGAGCAGTTCTTC. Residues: CASSWAGEQFF.

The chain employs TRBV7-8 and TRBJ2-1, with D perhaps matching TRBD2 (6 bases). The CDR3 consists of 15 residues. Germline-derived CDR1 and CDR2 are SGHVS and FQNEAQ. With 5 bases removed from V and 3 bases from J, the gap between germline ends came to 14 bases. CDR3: CASSPRETSYNEQFF. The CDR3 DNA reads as TGTGCCAGCAGCCCCCGTGAGACTAGCTACAATGAGCAGTTCTTC.

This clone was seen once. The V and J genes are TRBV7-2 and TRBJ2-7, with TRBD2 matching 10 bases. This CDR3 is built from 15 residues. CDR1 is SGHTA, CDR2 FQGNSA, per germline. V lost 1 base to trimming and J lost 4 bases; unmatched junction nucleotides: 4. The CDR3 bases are TGTGCCAGCAGCTTAGTACTAGCGGGGATGTACGAGCAGTACTTC. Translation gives CASSLVLAGMYEQYF.

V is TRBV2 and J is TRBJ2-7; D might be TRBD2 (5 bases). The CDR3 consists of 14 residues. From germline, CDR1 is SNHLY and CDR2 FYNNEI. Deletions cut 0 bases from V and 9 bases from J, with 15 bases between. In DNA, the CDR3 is TGTGCCAGCAGTGAAGCGGAGCGGCTGGCGCGGCAGTACTTC. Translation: CASSEAERLARQYF.

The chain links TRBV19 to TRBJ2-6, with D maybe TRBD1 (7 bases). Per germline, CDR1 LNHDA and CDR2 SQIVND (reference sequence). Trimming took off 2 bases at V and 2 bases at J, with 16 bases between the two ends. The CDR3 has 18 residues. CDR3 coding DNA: TGTGCCAGTAGTATACCCCCGGAGGGGGCGCCTGGGGCCAACGTCCTGACTTTC. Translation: CASSIPPEGAPGANVLTF.